The TCR beta chain under discussion was sequenced for a study of blood T cells in healthy people across ages. Study findings and constraints: A roughly linear age-dependent decrease characterized TCR beta diversity per million T cells. The unsorted PBMCs prevented any conclusive comparison of naive versus antigen-experienced cells. Among long-lived donors, naive CD4+ cells were more numerous and diversity higher than in aged donors.

Primers used in a second PCR of roughly 7 to 12 cycles were a sample-barcoded 5' primer and a J-beta primer mix. The template-switch adaptor was a 5' adaptor with 12 random nucleotides. It tagged each cDNA molecule. One entry per CDR3 protein results from TCRdb running MiXCR on the 5' RACE reads. The sample consists of some 1 million distinct CDR3 sequences, 40% to 50% of them appearing once. This clonotype was observed once. Its antigen is currently unknown. The source material was blood. This TCR was recovered from a woman aged 60-75 years in good health.

CDR3 sequence: CASSWRDSQETQFF. As DNA, the CDR3 is TGCGCCAGCAGCTGGAGGGACAGCCAAGAGACCCAGTTCTTC. This chain links TRBV5-1 with TRBJ2-5; weak D call: TRBD1 (7 bases). The J call may be faulty, since TRBJ2-1 better matches the DNA end. The CDR3 consists of 14 residues. Per germline, CDR1 SGHRS and CDR2 YFSETQ.